Following are 28 T cell receptor beta chains from one sample sequenced in a study of T-cell memory formation after mild COVID-19. A single record per CDR3 protein comes from TCRdb applying MiXCR to the 5' RACE reads. The sample yields 450,000 or so distinct CDR3 sequences, about 19% seen once. Source material: PBMCs or a T cell subset sorted from them (not recorded which). All receptors come from an adult woman who had mild COVID-19 (a few samples of this study predate the infection). Cell type and time point are not known.

The chain combines TRBV20-1 with TRBJ2-2; D might be TRBD1 (6 bases). The germline V and J ends were trimmed by 5 bases and 6 bases, with 13 bases remaining between them. Germline V CDR1 and CDR2: DFQATT, SNEGSKA (reference sequence). This CDR3 has 13 amino acids. In DNA, the CDR3 is TGCAGTGCTTCGCCAGGGGCGGCCGGGGAGCTGTTTTTT. Translated: CSASPGAAGELFF.

This sequence joins TRBV10-2 and TRBJ1-2, with 11 bases fitting TRBD1. Germline-derived CDR1 and CDR2 are WSHSY and SAAADI. V shed 7 bases and J 1 base; nucleotides not matched to a gene: 2. The CDR3 spans 14 residues. The CDR3 DNA sequence: TGCGCCAGCACGGGACAGGGGGTTAACTATGGCTACACCTTC. Translation: CASTGQGVNYGYTF.

This clonotype was counted once. This chain uses TRBV4-1 with TRBJ2-2; 7 bases align to TRBD1. The trim removed 0 bases at V and 7 bases at J, leaving 8 bases unmatched. CDR3 length equals 16 residues. In germline, CDR1 is MGHRA, CDR2 YSYEKL. CDR3: CASSQEGGQMDGELFF. DNA of the CDR3: TGCGCCAGCAGCCAAGAAGGGGGACAGATGGACGGGGAGCTGTTTTTT.

This clonotype was found a few times. V and J are TRBV6-2 or TRBV6-3 and TRBJ2-2; 7 bases are shared with TRBD2. Germline loops: CDR1 MNHEY, CDR2 SVGEGT. This CDR3 contains 16 residues. With V trimmed by 8 bases and J by 4 bases, 13 bases remained unmatched. CDR3 DNA: TGTGCCAGCTCCCCGGGGGAGGGCTTCGGCACCGGGGAGCTGTTTTTT. As protein: CASSPGEGFGTGELFF.

This clonotype was counted a few times. This chain uses TRBV7-9 with TRBJ2-5; 9 bases line up with TRBD2. After removal of 5 bases from V and 7 bases from J, the junction contained 17 bases not matched to a gene. From germline, CDR1 is SEHNR and CDR2 FQNEAQ (reference sequence). The CDR3 covers 17 residues. CDR3: CASSLPPLSGGKGTQYF. In DNA, the CDR3 is TGTGCCAGCAGCCTACCCCCCCTTAGCGGGGGAAAAGGGACCCAGTACTTC. Full variable domain (remainder filled in from reference TRBV7-9 and TRBJ2-5): DTGVSQNPRHKITKRGQNVTFRCDPISEHNRLYWYRQTLGQGPEFLTYFQNEAQLEKSRLLSDRFSAERPKGSFSTLEIQRTEQGDSAMYLCASSLPPLSGGKGTQYFGPGTRLLVL.

The chain links TRBV7-6 to TRBJ2-5, with D perhaps being TRBD1 or TRBD2 (5 bases each). CDR3 length equals 15 residues. Germline V gene data show CDR1 as SGHVS and CDR2 as FNYEAQ. Trimming took 6 bases from V and 3 from J, leaving 17 bases between them. CDR3 amino acids: CASSPGPGRKETQYF. DNA of the CDR3: TGTGCCAGCAGTCCGGGGCCGGGCAGGAAAGAGACCCAGTACTTC.

The V gene is TRBV9, the J gene TRBJ2-5, with 15 nucleotides matching TRBD2. This CDR3 has 15 amino acids. Germline lookup yields CDR1 SGDLS and CDR2 YYNGEE. Germline trimming cut 3 bases from V and 5 bases from J; bases unmatched to any gene: 2. For the CDR3, the DNA is TGTGCCAGCAGCGCGGGGACTAGCGGGAGGGAGACCCAGTACTTC. It specifies CASSAGTSGRETQYF. Full variable domain (rest looked up from reference TRBV9 and TRBJ2-5): DSGVTQTPKHLITATGQRVTLRCSPRSGDLSVYWYQQSLDQGLQFLIQYYNGEERAKGNILERFSAQQFPDLHSELNLSSLELGDSALYFCASSAGTSGRETQYFGPGTRLLVL.

This clonotype came up a few times. The chain uses TRBV2 and TRBJ2-7; TRBD2 matches at 8 bases. With 0 bases clipped from V and 7 bases from J, the junction kept 14 bases outside the gene matches. This CDR3 comprises 17 residues. Germline lookup yields CDR1 SNHLY and CDR2 FYNNEI. The CDR3 is CASSEARAGVRPGEQYF. The DNA for the CDR3 is TGTGCCAGCAGTGAAGCGAGAGCGGGAGTCCGACCGGGGGAGCAGTACTTC.

This clonotype was observed a handful of times. The chain has TRBV4-2 and TRBJ1-3, with D unresolved. V shed 0 bases and J shed 0 bases, with 3 bases lying between them. This CDR3 contains 14 residues. Per germline, CDR1 LGHNA and CDR2 YNFKEQ. The CDR3 bases are TGTGCCAGCAGCCAAGAACTCTCTGGAAACACCATATATTTT. It encodes CASSQELSGNTIYF.

The genes are TRBV7-6 and TRBJ2-5; 11 bases are a match to TRBD2. The ends lost 0 bases at V and 4 bases at J; junction bases unmatched: 4. The CDR3 totals 16 residues. The germline gives CDR1 SGHVS, CDR2 FNYEAQ. The CDR3 bases are TGTGCCAGCAGCTTAGCGCTAGCGGGAGGTAGAGAGACCCAGTACTTC. As protein: CASSLALAGGRETQYF.

J is TRBJ2-1 and V is TRBV27; D ambiguous. CDR1 MNHEY and CDR2 SMNVEV come from the germline V gene (reference sequence). Trimming cost V 3 bases and J 5 bases, with 11 bases left between them. The CDR3 is 14 amino acids. The CDR3 DNA sequence: TGTGCCAGCAGTTTTGTCCCCGGCGACAATGAGCAGTTCTTC. Translation gives CASSFVPGDNEQFF.

V gene TRBV12-3 or TRBV12-4 combines with J gene TRBJ1-3; possibly TRBD1 for D (5 bases). This CDR3 is built from 13 residues. The ends were cut back, 5 bases at V and 6 bases at J, with 11 bases in the middle. CDR3 loop: CASSLTVANTIYF. DNA for the CDR3: TGTGCCAGCAGTCTGACAGTTGCAAACACCATATATTTT.

The genes are TRBV11-2 and TRBJ2-5; the D is unclear. This CDR3 comprises 14 residues. Germline-derived CDR1 and CDR2 are SGHAT and FQNNGV. V was shortened by 5 bases and J by 4 bases, with 14 bases between the two germline ends. The CDR3 sequence: CASSRAADRETQYF. Here the CDR3 DNA reads TGTGCCAGCAGCCGGGCGGCCGACCGAGAGACCCAGTACTTC.

This clonotype was picked up one time. The V call is TRBV30, the J call TRBJ2-5, with D possibly matching TRBD1 (6 bases). The V gene lost 2 bases and the J gene lost 5 bases, with 15 bases spanning the gap. CDR1 GTSNPN and CDR2 SVGIG come from the germline V gene (reference sequence). CDR3 length: 14 residues. Here the CDR3 reads CAWSPTGLGETQYF. CDR3 nucleotides: TGTGCCTGGAGTCCAACAGGGCTCGGGGAGACCCAGTACTTC.

This clonotype occurred many times. The chain couples TRBV10-3 to TRBJ1-1, with D perhaps matching TRBD1 (6 bases). The CDR3 is 13 amino acids. Trimming took off 6 bases at V and 4 bases at J, with 12 bases between the two ends. The germline CDR1 and CDR2 sequences are ENHRY and SYGVKD. CDR3 nucleotides: TGTGCCATCAGGGTAGGGGGGAGCACTGAAGCTTTCTTT. It yields the protein CAIRVGGSTEAFF.

The rearrangement uses TRBV6-6 and TRBJ1-4; D is uncertain. The CDR3 spans 16 residues. V gave up 4 bases and J gave up 3 bases, with 15 bases separating them. From germline, CDR1 is MNHNY and CDR2 SVGAGI (reference sequence). The CDR3 loop is CASSSRRGFPNEKLFF. The CDR3 nucleotides are TGTGCCAGCAGTTCACGAAGAGGGTTTCCTAATGAAAAACTGTTTTTT.

This chain connects TRBV7-2 to TRBJ1-6; no definite D call. The CDR3 totals 13 residues. The ends were cut back, 0 bases at V and 10 bases at J, with 7 bases in the middle. The germline gives CDR1 SGHTA, CDR2 FQGNSA. The chain's CDR3 is CASSLAVGSPLHF. As DNA, the CDR3 is TGTGCCAGCAGCTTAGCGGTGGGATCACCCCTCCACTTT.

This clonotype was seen more than once but under ten times. The chain uses TRBV18 and TRBJ2-3; D uncertain. With 0 bases removed from V and 11 bases from J, the gap between germline ends came to 12 bases. Germline lookup yields CDR1 KGHSH and CDR2 LQKENI. The CDR3 loop spans 13 amino acids. CDR3 amino acids: CASSPPSTPRQYF. The CDR3, as DNA: TGTGCCAGCTCACCACCGAGTACGCCCCGGCAGTATTTT.

This clonotype was counted between two and nine times. This chain links TRBV11-3 with TRBJ2-1; the match to TRBD1 covers 8 bases. The CDR3 spans 13 residues. Trimming removed 5 bases from V and 9 bases from J; junction bases left unmatched: 6. The germline CDR1 and CDR2 sequences are SGHNT and YENEEA. The chain's CDR3 is CASSPDRVGEQFF. The CDR3 nucleotides read TGTGCCAGCAGCCCGGACAGGGTGGGTGAGCAGTTCTTC.

The rearrangement links TRBV7-9 to TRBJ2-1; D not resolved. The CDR3 has 13 residues. The V gene lost 4 bases and the J gene lost 5 bases, with 9 bases spanning the gap. Germline CDR1 is SEHNR and CDR2 is FQNEAQ (reference sequence). CDR3 nucleotides: TGTGCCAGCAGCTCGACAACCCACAATGAGCAGTTCTTC. Translated, it gives CASSSTTHNEQFF.

CDR3 in amino acids: CASSLGATGNYGYTF. The CDR3 region has the DNA TGCGCCAGCAGCTTGGGAGCGACAGGGAACTATGGCTACACCTTC. The chain employs TRBV5-1 and TRBJ1-2; 7 bases match TRBD1. CDR1 and CDR2 from the germline V gene are SGHRS and YFSETQ. Trimming at V came to 0 bases and at J to 2 bases, leaving 4 bases not matched to a gene. The CDR3 consists of 15 residues.

This chain links TRBV3-1 with TRBJ2-5; possibly TRBD1 or TRBD2 for D (5 bases each). The germline CDR1 and CDR2 sequences are LGHDT and YNNKEL (reference sequence). The CDR3 is 12 residues long. V shed 4 bases and J shed 3 bases, with 6 bases lying between them. In nucleotides, the CDR3 is TGTGCCAGCAGCCGAGGGGAAGAGACCCAGTACTTC. Translating gives CASSRGEETQYF.

V and J are TRBV7-9 and TRBJ2-1; TRBD2 is a possible D gene (5 bases). V was pared by 5 bases and J by 6 bases, with 11 bases between. This CDR3 is built from 13 residues. CDR1 SEHNR and CDR2 FQNEAQ come from the germline V gene (reference sequence). The CDR3 region is CASSPHEGNEQFF. As DNA, the CDR3 is TGTGCCAGCAGCCCACACGAGGGCAATGAGCAGTTCTTC. Looking up the rest from reference TRBV7-9 and TRBJ2-1 gives the full variable domain: DTGVSQNPRHKITKRGQNVTFRCDPISEHNRLYWYRQTLGQGPEFLTYFQNEAQLEKSRLLSDRFSAERPKGSFSTLEIQRTEQGDSAMYLCASSPHEGNEQFFGPGTRLTVL.

The chain is built from TRBV7-9 and TRBJ1-5; D might be TRBD1 (5 bases). The V end lost 3 bases, the J end lost 7 bases, and 13 bases lay between the germline ends. The CDR3 covers 14 residues. Germline CDR1 SEHNR, CDR2 FQNEAQ (reference sequence). CDR3 coding DNA: TGTGCCAGCAGCTTGGGGGGTCCCGACCAGCCCCAGCATTTT. Protein: CASSLGGPDQPQHF.

This clonotype showed up just a few times. The chain recombines TRBV5-1 with TRBJ2-5, with 11 positions matching TRBD2. The junction had 10 bases not matched to a gene; V was cut back by 7 bases and J by 5 bases. Germline V gene data show CDR1 as SGHRS and CDR2 as YFSETQ. CDR3 length: 15 residues. CDR3 DNA sequence: TGCGCCAGCCGGGGTCAACTAGCGGGAGTGGAGACCCAGTACTTC. Encoded protein: CASRGQLAGVETQYF.

This clonotype appeared many times. This chain connects TRBV28 to TRBJ2-7; 7 bases map to TRBD2. The CDR3 covers 14 residues. J lost 1 base, V lost 3 bases, and 3 bases had no gene match. Germline CDR1 is MDHEN and CDR2 is SYDVKM. The CDR3, as DNA: TGTGCCAGCAGTTTCCAGGGAGGGTCCTACGAGCAGTACTTC. It yields the protein CASSFQGGSYEQYF.

Here the CDR3 DNA reads TGCGCCAGCAGCCACCCAGGGGACGGAGCTTTCTTT. Amino acid sequence: CASSHPGDGAFF. The rearrangement links TRBV4-1 to TRBJ1-1; perhaps TRBD1 as D (6 bases). V was cut by 3 bases and J by 10 bases, with 12 bases left in between. In germline, CDR1 is MGHRA, CDR2 YSYEKL. There are 12 residues in the CDR3.

V and J are TRBV5-6 and TRBJ2-7, with D uncertain. The germline V gene encodes CDR1 SGHDT and CDR2 YYEEEE. V lost 6 bases, J lost 6 bases, and 10 bases lay in between. The CDR3 is 11 residues long. The CDR3 nucleotides read TGTGCCAGCAATAATATGGTCGAGCAGTACTTC. It translates to CASNNMVEQYF. Full variable domain (missing parts from reference TRBV5-6 and TRBJ2-7): DAGVTQSPTHLIKTRGQQVTLRCSPKSGHDTVSWYQQALGQGPQFIFQYYEEEERQRGNFPDRFSGHQFPNYSSELNVNALLLGDSALYLCASNNMVEQYFGPGTRLTVT.